The clone carrying this T cell receptor beta chain is medium-sized in the sample. Antigen specificity is unknown. This record belongs to a study of neoadjuvant anti-PD-1 for oral cavity cancer. Study information: Non-progressing patients received a fourth nivolumab dose near day 43, then surgery on days 50-56.

The patients had HPV-negative, locally advanced oral cavity squamous cell carcinoma. The CDR3 length is 13 residues. V dropped 7 bases and J dropped 0 bases, with 12 bases sitting between them. The germline V gene encodes CDR1 GTSNPN and CDR2 SVGIG (reference sequence). Survey sequencing of tumors mostly used roughly 4.8 ug DNA, two replicates. Sequencing was performed with immunoSEQ multiplex PCR; in TCRdb, only in-frame clones are kept and a portion is missing. The top ten hold roughly an eighth of the sample, which has about 12,000 clones, under 60% seen once. Points from the study as a whole: With three patients per group, TCR findings need larger cohorts.

Sequenced material: tumor tissue, taken before nivolumab (anti-PD-1) treatment. The source of this sequence is a person between 40 and 80 years old with oral cavity squamous cell carcinoma. The V gene is TRBV30, the J gene TRBJ1-1, with a tentative D call TRBD1 (5 bases). This CDR3 is CASNRILNTEAFF. Written as DNA, the CDR3 is TGTGCCTCCAACAGGATCTTGAACACTGAAGCTTTCTTT.